The 13 T cell receptor beta chains presented below share a single source sample, sequenced in a study of T cell responses to AZD1222 COVID-19 vaccine. Assay used: immunoSEQ multiplex PCR; TCRdb lists only in-frame clones, some missing. This table holds some 150,000 clones, over 75% found once. The sample consisted of peripheral blood, taken 28 days after the second dose of the MenACWY control vaccine. The source is an adult who received the MenACWY meningococcal vaccine as a control.

The CDR3 reads CASSLATRDKALLRGNTIYF. The DNA for the CDR3 is TGTGCCAGCAGCTTAGCTACCCGGGACAAGGCCCTACTAAGGGGAAACACCATATATTTT. J is TRBJ1-3 and V is TRBV7-2; D may be TRBD1 (6 bases). The CDR3 runs 20 residues. Germline CDR1 and CDR2: SGHTA and FQGNSA. Deletions cut 0 bases from V and 4 bases from J, with 25 bases between.

This rearrangement joins TRBV5-1 to TRBJ2-7, with 14 bases aligning to TRBD2. Trimming removed 4 bases from V and 4 bases from J; junction bases left unmatched: 1. Germline CDR1 is SGHRS and CDR2 is YFSETQ. The CDR3 totals 14 residues. Here the CDR3 reads CASSGTSGSYEQYF. The CDR3, as DNA: TGCGCCAGCAGCGGGACTAGCGGGAGTTACGAGCAGTACTTC.

This chain joins TRBV11-2 and TRBJ2-5; perhaps TRBD2 as D (6 bases). V lost 1 base and J lost 1, with 10 bases in between. The CDR3 contains 15 residues. CDR1 is SGHAT and CDR2 is FQNNGV in the germline V gene. DNA of the CDR3: TGTGCCAGCAGCTTAGTTGGACTACGCCAAGAGACCCAGTACTTC. Its translation is CASSLVGLRQETQYF.

Notes on this clone: Other DNA sequences of this sample code for an identical CDR3. The rearrangement joins TRBV7-9 to TRBJ2-3, with 7 bases aligning to TRBD1. V shed 3 bases, J shed 6 bases, and the junction held 6 bases outside the gene matches. This CDR3 region has 14 residues. Germline V gene lookup returns CDR1 SEHNR and CDR2 FQNEAQ (reference sequence). CDR3 loop: CASSLGRGGDTQYF. The CDR3 nucleotides are TGTGCCAGCAGCTTGGGCAGAGGGGGCGATACGCAGTATTTT.

The chain joins TRBV4-2 to TRBJ1-2; D remains ambiguous. Germline assignment: CDR1 LGHNA and CDR2 YNFKEQ. V lost 1 base and J lost 3, with 12 bases in between. This CDR3 is built from 15 residues. This chain's CDR3 is CASSQGERLYYGYTF. The CDR3 DNA reads as TGTGCCAGCAGCCAAGGTGAGCGGCTGTACTATGGCTACACCTTC.

The J gene is TRBJ2-3, the V gene TRBV21-1; the table calls TRBD1, which could not be checked here. TRBV21-1 is given as a pseudogene. The CDR3 length is 15 residues. In DNA form, the CDR3 reads TGTGCCAGCAGCAGGACACGGACGACCACAGATACGCAGTATTTT. It codes for CASSRTRTTTDTQYF.

The chain links TRBV7-3 to TRBJ1-1; D not resolved. V lost 2 bases to trimming and J lost 1 base, with 11 bases between them. CDR3 length: 15 residues. In germline, CDR1 is SGHTA, CDR2 FQGTGA. CDR3: CASSLLGVPNTEAFF. The CDR3, as DNA: TGTGCCAGCAGCTTACTTGGGGTCCCGAACACTGAAGCTTTCTTT. Supplemented by reference TRBV7-3 and TRBJ1-1, the full variable domain reads GAGVSQTPSNKVTEKGKYVELRCDPISGHTALYWYRQSLGQGPEFLIYFQGTGAADDSGLPNDRFFAVRPEGSVSTLKIQRTERGDSAVYLCASSLLGVPNTEAFFGQGTRLTVV.

This clone was counted once. The chain combines TRBV4-2 with TRBJ1-2, with 9 bases fitting TRBD1. Germline V CDR1 and CDR2: LGHNA, YNFKEQ. J lost 4 bases, V lost 0 bases, and 3 bases had no gene match. This CDR3 comprises 15 residues. The CDR3 nucleotides read TGTGCCAGCAGCCAAGAGGGGACAGGGCTCTATGGCTACACCTTC. Translating gives CASSQEGTGLYGYTF.

The chain carries TRBV16 and TRBJ2-7, with D uncertain. The ends were cut back, 4 bases at V and 3 bases at J, with 13 bases in the middle. CDR1 is KGHSY and CDR2 is FQNENV in the germline V gene. The length of the CDR3 is 14 residues. DNA for the CDR3: TGTGCCAGCAGCCCGGTCCCCGGAATCTACGAGCAGTACGTC. The encoded protein is CASSPVPGIYEQYV.

The J gene is TRBJ2-1, the V gene TRBV19; TRBD2 might be the D (6 bases). Germline V gives CDR1 LNHDA, CDR2 SQIVND (reference sequence). V was pared by 4 bases and J by 3 bases, with 7 bases between. CDR3 length equals 13 residues. CDR3 loop: CASSTGDYNEQFF. DNA for the CDR3: TGTGCCAGTAGTACGGGGGACTACAATGAGCAGTTCTTC.

This clone has just one count. The chain employs TRBV2 and TRBJ1-1, with TRBD1 identical over 9 bases. This CDR3 contains 16 residues. Trimming removed 3 bases from V and 4 bases from J; junction bases left unmatched: 9. Germline-derived CDR1 and CDR2 are SNHLY and FYNNEI. The CDR3 spells CASSEVQGARGTEAFF. The CDR3 DNA reads TGTGCCAGCAGTGAGGTACAGGGGGCTAGGGGCACTGAAGCTTTCTTT.

J is TRBJ1-1 and V is TRBV2, with D possibly being TRBD1 (5 bases). This CDR3 contains 13 residues. V was shortened by 6 bases and J by 11 bases, with 19 bases between the two germline ends. From germline, CDR1 is SNHLY and CDR2 FYNNEI. This chain's CDR3 is CASRDSTGNRAFF. CDR3 in DNA: TGTGCCAGCAGGGACTCTACAGGAAATCGGGCTTTCTTT.

This sequence joins TRBV4-1 and TRBJ1-6; D uncertain. V lost 1 base and J 0 bases, leaving 10 bases between the germline ends. Germline CDR1 is MGHRA and CDR2 is YSYEKL. This CDR3 has 17 residues. CDR3 coding DNA: TGCGCCAGCAGCCAAGGCCTCGGGCTCTCCTATAATTCACCCCTCCACTTT. The encoded protein is CASSQGLGLSYNSPLHF.